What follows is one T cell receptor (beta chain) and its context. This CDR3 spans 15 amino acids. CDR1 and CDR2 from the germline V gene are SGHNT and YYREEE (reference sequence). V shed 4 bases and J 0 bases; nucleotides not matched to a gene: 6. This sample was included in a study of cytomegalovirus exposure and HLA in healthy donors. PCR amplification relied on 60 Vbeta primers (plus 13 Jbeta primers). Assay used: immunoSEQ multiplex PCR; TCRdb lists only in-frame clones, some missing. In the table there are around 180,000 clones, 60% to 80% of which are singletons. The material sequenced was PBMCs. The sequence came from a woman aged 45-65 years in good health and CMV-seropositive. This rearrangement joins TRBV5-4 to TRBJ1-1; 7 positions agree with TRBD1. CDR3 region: CASSPRDRLNTEAFF. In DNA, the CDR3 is TGTGCCAGCAGCCCCCGGGACAGACTGAACACTGAAGCTTTCTTT. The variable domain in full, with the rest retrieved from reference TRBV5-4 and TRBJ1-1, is ETGVTQSPTHLIKTRGQQVTLRCSSQSGHNTVSWYQQALGQGPQFIFQYYREEENGRGNFPPRFSGLQFPNYSSELNVNALELDDSALYLCASSPRDRLNTEAFFGQGTRLTVV.